Each of the 18 T cell receptor beta chains below was sequenced from the same sample in a study of regulatory T cells in long-lasting Graves disease. The authors built TCR beta libraries using iRepertoire HTBI primers and Arm-PCR of CDR3 regions. One entry per CDR3 protein, called by TCRdb with MiXCR from the multiplex PCR reads. The table records 450,000 to 600,000 distinct CDR3 sequences, about 14% of them present only once. Time point in this sample: newly diagnosed GD, antithyroid drugs for less than 3 months. PBMC RNA was the source of the TCR library. This sample also belongs to another study, concerning T cells in Graves' hyperthyroidism and ophthalmopathy.

The starting material was peripheral blood mononuclear cells (PBMCs), obtained at new diagnosis, from a patient treated with antithyroid drugs. All receptors derive from a man aged 25 to 40 with Graves disease.

In this sample, this clonotype turned up a few times. The J gene is TRBJ1-3, the V gene TRBV9; D is possibly TRBD1 (6 bases). Trimming pared 0 bases from V and 7 bases from J, leaving 14 bases between. Germline V gene lookup returns CDR1 SGDLS and CDR2 YYNGEE. The CDR3 covers 15 residues. CDR3 nucleotide sequence: TGTGCCAGCAGCGTAGCTGTCCGGGGGCGTAACACCATATATTTT. Its protein product is CASSVAVRGRNTIYF. Variable domain in full (rest from reference TRBV9 and TRBJ1-3): DSGVTQTPKHLITATGQRVTLRCSPRSGDLSVYWYQQSLDQGLQFLIQYYNGEERAKGNILERFSAQQFPDLHSELNLSSLELGDSALYFCASSVAVRGRNTIYFGEGSWLTVV.

This clonotype was seen only a few times. The chain joins TRBV12-5 to TRBJ2-3; TRBD1 matches 8 bases. The germline gives CDR1 LGHNT, CDR2 FRNRAP. The trim removed 1 base at V and 4 bases at J, leaving 10 bases unmatched. This CDR3 is 17 amino acids long. In DNA, the CDR3 is TGTGCTAGTGGTTTGGACCCGACAGGGGCCTTGGCAGATACGCAGTATTTT. Translation gives CASGLDPTGALADTQYF.

This clonotype was seen more than once but under ten times. The chain is built from TRBV7-9 and TRBJ1-5, with TRBD1 matching 9 bases. The CDR3 runs to 18 residues. J was trimmed by 6 bases and V by 2 bases; bases with no gene match: 14. Germline CDR1 and CDR2: SEHNR and FQNEAQ (reference sequence). The DNA of the CDR3 is TGTGCCAGCAGCTTATCCGTTGCGGGACAGGGTCGAAGTCAGCCCCAGCATTTT. This gives the protein CASSLSVAGQGRSQPQHF.

In this sample, this clonotype turned up many times. This rearrangement joins TRBV11-2 to TRBJ2-3, with TRBD2 matching over 8 bases. Germline V gene sequence: CDR1 SGHAT, CDR2 FQNNGV. After removal of 4 bases from V and 0 bases from J, the junction contained 6 bases not matched to a gene. This CDR3 is built from 16 residues. CDR3 sequence: CASSSRLAPSTDTQYF. As DNA, the CDR3 is TGTGCCAGCAGCTCGCGACTAGCGCCTAGCACAGATACGCAGTATTTT.

V is TRBV18 and J is TRBJ2-1; no reliable D call. Germline lookup yields CDR1 KGHSH and CDR2 LQKENI. V was clipped by 1 base and J by 5 bases, with 15 bases between them. This CDR3 contains 16 residues. In nucleotides, the CDR3 is TGTGCCAGCTCACCACGGGAAATCCACACCGACAATGAGCAGTTCTTC. This codes for CASSPREIHTDNEQFF.

V and J are TRBV5-1 and TRBJ2-7; D gene uncertain. V gave up 3 bases and J gave up 2 bases, with 15 bases separating them. The CDR3 runs to 15 residues. CDR1 is SGHRS and CDR2 is YFSETQ in the germline V gene. CDR3 loop: CASSSAVGGAYEQYF. The CDR3 DNA is TGCGCCAGCAGCTCCGCCGTTGGCGGTGCCTACGAGCAGTACTTC.

As concerns this clonotype: Just one base apart from a much larger clone, this may be a read error. The chain is built from TRBV6-1 and TRBJ2-1, with TRBD2 matching over 12 bases. The CDR3 contains 15 residues. Germline trimming cut 3 bases from V and 7 bases from J; bases unmatched to any gene: 4. Germline-derived CDR1 and CDR2 are MNHNS and SASEGT. CDR3: CASSDLAGGRNEQFF. CDR3 DNA: TGTGCCAGCAGTGACCTAGCGGGAGGGAGGAATGAGCAGTTCTTC.

The V and J genes are TRBV28 and TRBJ2-3; D is uncertain. The V gene lost 2 bases and the J gene lost 8 bases, with 11 bases spanning the gap. Per the germline V gene, CDR1 is MDHEN and CDR2 is SYDVKM. CDR3 length: 13 residues. CDR3 bases: TGTGCCAGCAGTTTAGGGCCCGGATCTACGCAGTATTTT. The encoded protein is CASSLGPGSTQYF.

This chain joins TRBV27 and TRBJ2-1; weak D call: TRBD2 (6 bases). Per germline, CDR1 MNHEY and CDR2 SMNVEV (reference sequence). The CDR3 sequence is 16 residues long. Trimming took off 3 bases at V and 2 bases at J, with 14 bases between the two ends. The CDR3 coding sequence is TGTGCCAGCAGTTTTCGGAGGGTACTCGCCTACAATGAGCAGTTCTTC. Translation: CASSFRRVLAYNEQFF.

The sample holds many counts of this clonotype. DNA for the CDR3: TGTGCCAGCAGCCAAGGAAGCGTTCCCTGGGCCGAGCAGTACTTC. It translates to CASSQGSVPWAEQYF. This rearrangement joins TRBV7-2 to TRBJ2-7; D remains ambiguous. This CDR3 is built from 15 residues. Germline V gives CDR1 SGHTA, CDR2 FQGNSA. V was cut by 5 bases and J by 6 bases, with 20 bases left in between.

This clonotype was picked up many times. This chain uses TRBV7-9 with TRBJ1-4; 8 bases align to TRBD1. Germline-derived CDR1 and CDR2 are SEHNR and FQNEAQ (reference sequence). The V segment lost 8 bases and the J segment 2 bases; nucleotides outside the gene matches: 4. This CDR3 contains 14 residues. The CDR3 spells CASRQGSTNEKLFF. The CDR3 region has the DNA TGTGCCAGCCGACAGGGGTCCACTAATGAAAAACTGTTTTTT.

The chain employs TRBV7-9 and TRBJ2-4; D is ambiguous. Trimming removed 4 bases from V and 1 base from J, with 17 bases in between. The CDR3 runs 17 residues. Germline CDR1 reads SEHNR; CDR2 reads FQNEAQ (reference sequence). For the CDR3, the DNA is TGTGCCAGCAGCTCCGTGACCCGACGGCCCGCCAAAAACATTCAGTACTTC. As protein: CASSSVTRRPAKNIQYF.

This clonotype was detected ten times or more. The V call is TRBV5-6, the J call TRBJ2-7; 9 bases fit TRBD1. In germline, CDR1 is SGHDT, CDR2 YYEEEE. The J segment lost 5 bases and the V segment lost 4 bases, leaving 10 bases of the junction unmatched. This CDR3 comprises 15 residues. The CDR3 nucleotides are TGTGCCAGCAGCCCATCAGGACAGGGGTACCACGAGCAGTACTTC. Its protein is CASSPSGQGYHEQYF.

This clonotype has only a few counts. The chain joins TRBV12-3 or TRBV12-4 to TRBJ2-3; D possibly corresponds to TRBD2 (7 bases). CDR3 length: 15 amino acids. Trimming stripped 2 bases from V and 4 bases from J, with 13 bases between. This CDR3 is CASSLRGGTADTQYF. In DNA form, the CDR3 reads TGTGCCAGCAGTTTAAGGGGGGGGACCGCAGATACGCAGTATTTT.

This clonotype was seen many times. The chain recombines TRBV7-2 with TRBJ2-1; D is uncertain. V was shortened by 0 bases and J by 7 bases, with 10 bases between the two germline ends. The CDR3 sequence is 14 residues long. Germline CDR1 SGHTA, CDR2 FQGNSA. The CDR3 nucleotides read TGTGCCAGCAGCTTAGCCCCTCTAAAGAATGAGCAGTTCTTC. Amino acid sequence: CASSLAPLKNEQFF.

This clonotype was seen many times. This chain links TRBV28 with TRBJ2-7; possibly TRBD1 or TRBD2 for D (7 bases each). Trimming pared 3 bases from V and 2 bases from J, leaving 14 bases between. Germline V gene data show CDR1 as MDHEN and CDR2 as SYDVKM. CDR3 length: 15 amino acids. CDR3 amino acids: CASSFGEGATYEQYF. CDR3 DNA: TGTGCCAGCAGTTTCGGGGAGGGGGCAACCTACGAGCAGTACTTC.

The chain couples TRBV5-4 to TRBJ2-5, with D perhaps matching TRBD2 (5 bases). Trimming pared 0 bases from V and 0 bases from J, leaving 6 bases between. This CDR3 region has 14 residues. Germline-derived CDR1 and CDR2 are SGHNT and YYREEE (reference sequence). CDR3 region: CASSLDGNQETQYF. In DNA, the CDR3 is TGTGCCAGCAGCTTGGACGGGAACCAAGAGACCCAGTACTTC.

This clonotype was seen more than once but under ten times. This chain joins TRBV9 and TRBJ2-3; 7 bases map to TRBD2. CDR1 is SGDLS, CDR2 YYNGEE, per germline. The CDR3 runs to 15 residues. V lost 0 bases to trimming and J lost 2 bases; unmatched junction nucleotides: 3. The CDR3, as DNA: TGTGCCAGCAGCGTAGGCGGGAGCCACACAGATACGCAGTATTTT. Translated, it gives CASSVGGSHTDTQYF.